Sequencing of this T cell receptor (beta chain) was carried out in a study of CD8 T cells in Susac syndrome. RNA was extracted with the RNeasy kit, and a quantity of roughly 0.5 to 1 ug was reverse transcribed using random hexamers. TCRdb recomputed calls from the immunoSEQ multiplex PCR reads with MiXCR, one row per CDR3 protein. The sample contains under 200,000 distinct CDR3 sequences, more than 85% of which appear only once. This clonotype was recorded a few times. The source is a human donor with Susac syndrome. The sample comprised CD4+ T cells from PBMCs.

Written as DNA, the CDR3 is TGTGCCAGCAGCCAAGAGGGGCGGGGGTACACAGATACGCAGTATTTT. Translation gives CASSQEGRGYTDTQYF. V gene TRBV4-2 combines with J gene TRBJ2-3; 7 positions match TRBD2. V dropped 0 bases and J dropped 2; count of bases not matched to a gene: 5. The CDR3 runs 16 residues. Germline-derived CDR1 and CDR2 are LGHNA and YNFKEQ.